The TCR beta chain described here comes from a study of Ad26.COV2.S vaccination and SARS-CoV-2 variants. Treatment described: about 20 received Ad26.COV2.S at low or high dose, single or two shots; a few received placebo; per-sample allocation not given. Sampling happened 63 days after the first vaccine or placebo injection. Method: immunoSEQ multiplex PCR; TCRdb's copy keeps in-frame clones and lacks some. This table holds about 400,000 clones, less than 90% found once. This CDR3 is 13 amino acids long. CDR1 and CDR2 (germline): MGHRA, YSYEKL. Trimming took off 0 bases at V and 13 bases at J, with 12 bases between the two ends.

The sample was peripheral blood, taken in a trial of Ad26.COV2.S vaccine versus placebo. This rearrangement joins TRBV4-1 to TRBJ1-4; D unclear. The source of this sequence is a person between 18 and 65 years old who received the Ad26.COV2.S COVID-19 vaccine or a placebo. The chain's CDR3 is CASSQEPGVGLFF. For the CDR3, the DNA is TGCGCCAGCAGCCAAGAACCTGGGGTGGGACTGTTTTTT.